The clone carrying this T cell receptor beta chain appeared once. The antigen is undetermined. The data were taken from a study of CD8+ T cells in alopecia areata. Study outcomes and limitations: Throughout tofacitinib, many expanded lesional clones continued to persist in scalp and blood. Scalp clonality, together with expanded CD8+ clones among the top 100, fell significantly with tofacitinib. Shared TCR sequences were less clear between patients than in mice, possibly partly from HLA diversity.

RNA extraction was followed by reverse transcription into cDNA, which acted as the sequencing template. TCRdb's copy holds only in-frame clones and misses some; the assay was immunoSEQ multiplex PCR. The top ten clones hold about a fifth of a sample with tens of thousands of clones, 65% of them seen once. Treatment defined: oral pan-JAK inhibitor, 5-10 mg twice daily. V was clipped by 5 bases and J by 1 base; unmatched bases: 4. Germline V lookup: CDR1 SGDLS, CDR2 YYNGEE. This CDR3 is built from 15 residues. Sequenced material: CD8+ T cells sorted from blood, taken at week 4, from a patient treated with tofacitinib. The rearrangement joins TRBV9 to TRBJ2-3; 10 bases align to TRBD2. The TCR was taken from a human donor with alopecia areata. The CDR3 sequence is CASSDSGGRTDTQYF. The CDR3 DNA follows: TGTGCCAGCAGTGATAGCGGGGGGCGCACAGATACGCAGTATTTT.